This TCR beta chain emerged from a study of T cell responses to AZD1222 COVID-19 vaccine. With 4 bases clipped from V and 4 bases from J, the junction kept 2 bases outside the gene matches. CDR1 is LGHNA and CDR2 is YSLEER in the germline V gene. The CDR3 has 13 amino acids. For this clone: Its antigen is unidentified.

Clones were read by immunoSEQ multiplex PCR, and TCRdb kept only the in-frame ones, dropping some. The sample records under 150,000 clones, roughly nine tenths being singletons. Findings and caveats of the study: The breadth and depth of Spike-specific TCRs increased once two AZD1222 doses had been given.

The material sequenced was peripheral blood, taken 28 days after the second AZD1222 dose. V and J are TRBV4-3 and TRBJ2-3; 7 bases map to TRBD1. The source is an adult who received the AZD1222 COVID-19 vaccine. The CDR3 region is CASSRTGPDTQYF. The DNA for the CDR3 is TGCGCCAGCAGCCGGACAGGACCAGATACGCAGTATTTT.